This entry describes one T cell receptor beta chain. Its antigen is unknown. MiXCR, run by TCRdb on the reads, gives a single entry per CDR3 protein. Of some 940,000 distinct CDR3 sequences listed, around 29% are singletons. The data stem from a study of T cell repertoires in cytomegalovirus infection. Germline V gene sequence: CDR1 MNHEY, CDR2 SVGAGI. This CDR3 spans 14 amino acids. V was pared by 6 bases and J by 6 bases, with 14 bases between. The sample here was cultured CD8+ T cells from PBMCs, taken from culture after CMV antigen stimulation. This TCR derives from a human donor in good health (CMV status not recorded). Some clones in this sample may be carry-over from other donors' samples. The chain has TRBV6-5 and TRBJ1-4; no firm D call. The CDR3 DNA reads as TGTGCCAGCAGGGAGACGGTCGTGTATGAAAAACTGTTTTTT. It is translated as CASRETVVYEKLFF.